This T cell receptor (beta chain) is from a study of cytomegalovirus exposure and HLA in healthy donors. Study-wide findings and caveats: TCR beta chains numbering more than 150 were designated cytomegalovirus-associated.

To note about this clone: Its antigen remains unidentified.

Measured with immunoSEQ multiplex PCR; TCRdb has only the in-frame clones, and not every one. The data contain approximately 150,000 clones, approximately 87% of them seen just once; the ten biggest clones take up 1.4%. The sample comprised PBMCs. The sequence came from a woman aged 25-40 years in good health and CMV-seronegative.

The CDR3 DNA reads as TGCGCCAGCAGCCAAGCGGCCGGGACAGAGTATGGCTACACCTTC. Translation gives CASSQAAGTEYGYTF. This sequence joins TRBV4-1 and TRBJ1-2; TRBD1 agrees at 7 bases. Trimming took 1 base from V and 5 from J; bases not matched to a gene: 7. CDR1 MGHRA and CDR2 YSYEKL come from the germline V gene. This CDR3 has 15 residues.